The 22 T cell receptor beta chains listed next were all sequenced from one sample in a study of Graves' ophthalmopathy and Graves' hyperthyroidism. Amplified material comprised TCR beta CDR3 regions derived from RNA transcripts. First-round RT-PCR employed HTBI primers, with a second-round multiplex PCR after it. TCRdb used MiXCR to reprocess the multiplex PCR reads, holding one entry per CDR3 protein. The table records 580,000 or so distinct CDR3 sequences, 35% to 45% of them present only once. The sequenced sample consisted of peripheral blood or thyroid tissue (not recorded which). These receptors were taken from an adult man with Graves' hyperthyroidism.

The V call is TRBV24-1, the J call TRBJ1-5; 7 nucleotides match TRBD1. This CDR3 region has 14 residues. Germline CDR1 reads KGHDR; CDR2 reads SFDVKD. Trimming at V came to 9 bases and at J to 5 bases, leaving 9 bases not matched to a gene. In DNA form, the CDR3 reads TGTGCCACCCTAAATACAGGGGAGCATCAGCCCCAGCATTTT. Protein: CATLNTGEHQPQHF.

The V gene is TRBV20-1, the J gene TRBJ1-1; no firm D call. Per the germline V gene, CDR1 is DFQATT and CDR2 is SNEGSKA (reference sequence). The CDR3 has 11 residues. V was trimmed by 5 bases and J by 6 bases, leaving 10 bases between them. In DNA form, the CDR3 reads TGCAGTGCTGGGGAGTCCCCTGAAGCTTTCTTT. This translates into CSAGESPEAFF.

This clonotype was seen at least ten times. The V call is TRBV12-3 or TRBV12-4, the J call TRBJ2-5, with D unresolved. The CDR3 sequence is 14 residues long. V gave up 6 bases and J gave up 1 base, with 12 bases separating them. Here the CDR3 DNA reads TGTGCCAGCAGCGCCGACTTTACCCAAGAGACCCAGTACTTC. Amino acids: CASSADFTQETQYF.

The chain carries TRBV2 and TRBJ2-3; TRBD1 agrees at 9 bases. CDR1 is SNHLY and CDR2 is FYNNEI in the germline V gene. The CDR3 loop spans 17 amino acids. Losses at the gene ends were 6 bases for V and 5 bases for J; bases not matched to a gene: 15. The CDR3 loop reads CASSSGQGSTTEDTQYF. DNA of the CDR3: TGTGCCAGCAGCTCAGGACAGGGGTCAACAACAGAAGATACGCAGTATTTT.

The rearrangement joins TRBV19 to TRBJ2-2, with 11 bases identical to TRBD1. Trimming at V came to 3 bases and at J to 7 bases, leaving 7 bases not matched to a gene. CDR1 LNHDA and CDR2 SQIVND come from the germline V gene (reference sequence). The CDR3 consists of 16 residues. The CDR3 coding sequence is TGTGCCAGTAGTATGGACAGGGGGCTTTCGGGCGGGGAGCTGTTTTTT. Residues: CASSMDRGLSGGELFF.

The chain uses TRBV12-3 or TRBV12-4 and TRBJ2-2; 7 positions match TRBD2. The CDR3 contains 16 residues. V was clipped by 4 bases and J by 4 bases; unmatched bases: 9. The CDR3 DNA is TGTGCCAGCAGTTACGGGGCCGGGAGGTTCACCGGGGAGCTGTTTTTT. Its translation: CASSYGAGRFTGELFF.

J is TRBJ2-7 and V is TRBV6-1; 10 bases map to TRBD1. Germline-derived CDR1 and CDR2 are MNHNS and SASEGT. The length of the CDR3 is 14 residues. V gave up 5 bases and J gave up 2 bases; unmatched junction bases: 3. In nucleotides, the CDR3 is TGTGCCAGCAGTATGGACAGGGGGGCCTACGAGCAGTACTTC. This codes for CASSMDRGAYEQYF.

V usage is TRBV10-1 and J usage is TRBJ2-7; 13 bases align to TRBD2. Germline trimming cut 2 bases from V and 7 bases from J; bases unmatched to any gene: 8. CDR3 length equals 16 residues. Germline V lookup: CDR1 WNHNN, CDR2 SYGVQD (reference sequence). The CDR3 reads CASSEGLAGVYNEQYF. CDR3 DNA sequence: TGCGCCAGCAGTGAGGGACTAGCGGGAGTTTACAATGAGCAGTACTTC.

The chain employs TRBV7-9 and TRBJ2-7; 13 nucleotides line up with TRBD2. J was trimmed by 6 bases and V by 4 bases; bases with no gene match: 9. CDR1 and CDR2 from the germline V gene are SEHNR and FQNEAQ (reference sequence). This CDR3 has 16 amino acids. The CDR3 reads CASSSELAGGPPEQYF. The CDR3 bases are TGTGCCAGCAGCTCTGAACTAGCGGGAGGGCCGCCCGAGCAGTACTTC.

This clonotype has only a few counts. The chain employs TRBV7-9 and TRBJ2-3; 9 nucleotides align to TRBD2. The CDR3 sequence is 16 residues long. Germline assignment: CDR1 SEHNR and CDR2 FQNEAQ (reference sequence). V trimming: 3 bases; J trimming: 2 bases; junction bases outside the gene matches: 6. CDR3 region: CASSFPSGAITDTQYF. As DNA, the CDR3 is TGTGCCAGCAGCTTCCCTAGCGGGGCGATCACAGATACGCAGTATTTT.

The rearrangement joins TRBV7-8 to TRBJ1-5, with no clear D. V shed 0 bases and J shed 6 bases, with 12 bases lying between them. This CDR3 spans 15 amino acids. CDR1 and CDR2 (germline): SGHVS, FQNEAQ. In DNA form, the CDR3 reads TGTGCCAGCAGCTTAGCAAGTGGGAGGGCTCAGCCCCAGCATTTT. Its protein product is CASSLASGRAQPQHF.

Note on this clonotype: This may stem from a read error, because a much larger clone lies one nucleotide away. DNA of the CDR3: TGTGCCAGCAGCCGCGAACAGGGCATCGGGGGAAACACCATATATTTT. Protein: CASSREQGIGGNTIYF. V is TRBV12-3 or TRBV12-4 and J is TRBJ1-3, with D possibly being TRBD1 (6 bases). Deletions cut 6 bases from V and 4 bases from J, with 19 bases between. The CDR3 contains 16 residues.

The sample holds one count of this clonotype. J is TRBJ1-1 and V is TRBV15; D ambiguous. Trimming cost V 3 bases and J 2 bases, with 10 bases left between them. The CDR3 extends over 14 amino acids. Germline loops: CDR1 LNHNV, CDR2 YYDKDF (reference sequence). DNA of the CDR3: TGTGCCACCAGCAGCTTGGGGATAAACACTGAAGCTTTCTTT. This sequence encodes CATSSLGINTEAFF.

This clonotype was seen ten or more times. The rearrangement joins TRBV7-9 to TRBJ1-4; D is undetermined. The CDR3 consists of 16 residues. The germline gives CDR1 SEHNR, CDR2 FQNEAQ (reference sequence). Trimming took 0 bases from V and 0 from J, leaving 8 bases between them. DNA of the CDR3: TGTGCCAGCAGCTTAGCAACACTTGCAACTAATGAAAAACTGTTTTTT. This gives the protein CASSLATLATNEKLFF.

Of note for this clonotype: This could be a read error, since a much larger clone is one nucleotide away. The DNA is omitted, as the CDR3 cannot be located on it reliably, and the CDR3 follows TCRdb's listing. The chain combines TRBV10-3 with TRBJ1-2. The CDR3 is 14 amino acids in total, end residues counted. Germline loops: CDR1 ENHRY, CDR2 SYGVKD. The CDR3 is CASSRTDSNYGCTF.

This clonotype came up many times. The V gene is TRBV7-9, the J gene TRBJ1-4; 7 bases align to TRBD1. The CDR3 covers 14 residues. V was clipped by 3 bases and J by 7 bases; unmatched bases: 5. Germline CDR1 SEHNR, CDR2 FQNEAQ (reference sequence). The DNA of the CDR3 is TGTGCCAGCAGCTTGGGACAGTCGATTGAAAAACTGTTTTTT. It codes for CASSLGQSIEKLFF.

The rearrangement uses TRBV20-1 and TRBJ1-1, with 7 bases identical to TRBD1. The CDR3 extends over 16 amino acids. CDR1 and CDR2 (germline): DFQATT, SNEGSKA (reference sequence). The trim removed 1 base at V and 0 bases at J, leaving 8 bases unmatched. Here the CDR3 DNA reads TGCAGTGCTAGAGGTCCCTCAGGGACAGTGAACACTGAAGCTTTCTTT. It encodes CSARGPSGTVNTEAFF.

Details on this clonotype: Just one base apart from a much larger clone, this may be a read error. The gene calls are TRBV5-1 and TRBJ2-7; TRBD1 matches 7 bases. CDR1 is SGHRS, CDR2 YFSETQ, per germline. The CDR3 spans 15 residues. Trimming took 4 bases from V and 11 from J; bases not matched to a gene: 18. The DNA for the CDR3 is TGCGCCAGCAGCAAGGAAGGGACAGTGGCGAACGTTAAGTACTTC. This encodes CASSKEGTVANVKYF.

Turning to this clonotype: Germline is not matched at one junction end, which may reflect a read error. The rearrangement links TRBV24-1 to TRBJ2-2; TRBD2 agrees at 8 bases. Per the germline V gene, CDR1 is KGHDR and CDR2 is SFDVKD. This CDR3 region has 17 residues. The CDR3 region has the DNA TGTGCCACCAGTGACGCCTGGAGTAGCGGGACTGGGAATGAGCAGTTTTTT. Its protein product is CATSDAWSSGTGNEQFF.

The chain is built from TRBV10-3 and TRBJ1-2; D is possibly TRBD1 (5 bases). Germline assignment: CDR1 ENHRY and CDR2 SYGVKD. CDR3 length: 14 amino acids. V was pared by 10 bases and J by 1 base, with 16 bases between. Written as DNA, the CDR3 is TGTGCCACAAATTCTGACAGTGTTAACTATGGCTACACCTTC. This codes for CATNSDSVNYGYTF.

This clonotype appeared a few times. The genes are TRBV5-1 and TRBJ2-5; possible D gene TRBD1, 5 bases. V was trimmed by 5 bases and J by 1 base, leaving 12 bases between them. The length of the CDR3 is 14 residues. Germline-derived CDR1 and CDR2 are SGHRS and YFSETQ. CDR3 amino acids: CASRGAGFQETQYF. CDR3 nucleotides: TGCGCCAGCAGAGGGGCCGGATTCCAAGAGACCCAGTACTTC.

The CDR3 bases are TGCAGCGATCTCAACATACAGGGGGCCTATGGCTACACCTTC. Residues: CSDLNIQGAYGYTF. The chain couples TRBV29-1 to TRBJ1-2, with TRBD1 identical over 9 bases. Trimming took 7 bases from V and 4 from J; bases not matched to a gene: 10. This CDR3 has 14 amino acids. CDR1 is SQVTM and CDR2 is ANQGSEA in the germline V gene.